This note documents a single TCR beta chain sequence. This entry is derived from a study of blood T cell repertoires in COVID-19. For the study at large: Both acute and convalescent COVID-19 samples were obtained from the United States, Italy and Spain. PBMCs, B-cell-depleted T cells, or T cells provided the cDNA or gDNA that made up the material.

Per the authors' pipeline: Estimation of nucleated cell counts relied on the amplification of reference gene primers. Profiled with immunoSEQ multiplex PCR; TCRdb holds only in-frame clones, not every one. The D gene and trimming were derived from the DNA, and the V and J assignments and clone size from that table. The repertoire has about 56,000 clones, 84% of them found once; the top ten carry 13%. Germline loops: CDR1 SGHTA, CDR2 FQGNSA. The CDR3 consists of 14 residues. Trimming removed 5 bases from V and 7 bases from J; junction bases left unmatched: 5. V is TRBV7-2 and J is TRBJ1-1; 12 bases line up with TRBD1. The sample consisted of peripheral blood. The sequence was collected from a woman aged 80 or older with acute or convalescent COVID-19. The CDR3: CASSRDRGRVEAFF. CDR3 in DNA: TGTGCCAGCAGCCGGGACAGGGGGCGGGTTGAAGCTTTCTTT.